One sample yielded the 14 T cell receptor beta chains listed below, sequenced in a study of blood T cells in healthy people across ages. Combining a sample-barcoded 5' primer with a J-beta primer mix, a second PCR ran for about 6 to 11 cycles. Using its own MiXCR run on the 5' RACE reads, TCRdb lists one record per CDR3 protein. Of a few hundred thousand distinct CDR3 sequences listed, about 52% are singletons. Source material: blood. The receptors were gathered from a man aged 55 to 70 in good health.

V usage is TRBV20-1 and J usage is TRBJ1-2, with D maybe TRBD1 (5 bases). Per the germline V gene, CDR1 is DFQATT and CDR2 is SNEGSKA (reference sequence). Deletions cut 5 bases from V and 4 bases from J, with 14 bases between. The CDR3 is 13 residues long. In nucleotides, the CDR3 is TGCAGTGCTGTTACCGGACACCTCTATGGCTACACCTTC. It specifies CSAVTGHLYGYTF.

The chain employs TRBV5-1 and TRBJ1-2; D perhaps matches TRBD1 (5 bases). The CDR3 extends over 14 amino acids. The germline V and J ends were trimmed by 4 bases and 8 bases, with 18 bases remaining between them. Germline-derived CDR1 and CDR2 are SGHRS and YFSETQ. The CDR3 spells CASSAGTSGRGYTF. DNA of the CDR3: TGCGCCAGCAGCGCCGGGACGAGTGGTAGGGGCTACACCTTC.

The DNA for the CDR3 is TGTGCCAGCAGTTACCCCCGGACAGGGAACAACGAGCAGTACTTC. This translates into CASSYPRTGNNEQYF. The chain has TRBV6-2 or TRBV6-3 and TRBJ2-4, with 8 bases matching TRBD1. The closer fit of TRBJ2-7 to the DNA end suggests the J call may be wrong. CDR3 size: 15 residues. Germline lookup yields CDR1 MNHEY and CDR2 SVGEGT.

With respect to this clonotype: The junction and the germline gene differ at one end; a read error may be behind it. The chain has TRBV6-5 and TRBJ2-7; D is possibly TRBD1 or TRBD2 (6 bases each). This CDR3 comprises 15 residues. The germline V gene has CDR1 MNHEY and CDR2 SVGAGI. CDR3 loop: CAGSYDTQGGYEQYF. Here the CDR3 DNA reads TGTGCCGGCAGTTACGATACACAGGGAGGCTACGAGCAGTACTTC.

The V and J genes are TRBV10-1 and TRBJ2-5; tentative D call: TRBD2 (6 bases). Germline V gives CDR1 WNHNN, CDR2 SYGVQD (reference sequence). V lost 3 bases to trimming and J lost 4 bases, with 15 bases between them. This CDR3 region has 15 residues. DNA of the CDR3: TGCGCCAGCAGTGATGGAGGGCCCCAGGGAGAGACCCAGTACTTC. It specifies CASSDGGPQGETQYF.

This clonotype turned up a few times. CDR3 in amino acids: CASRRHGAYEQYF. CDR3 DNA sequence: TGTGCCAGCAGGCGGCATGGGGCCTACGAGCAGTACTTC. This chain uses TRBV27 with TRBJ2-7; unclear D gene. The CDR3 runs 13 residues. Deletions cut 6 bases from V and 2 bases from J, with 11 bases between. Germline loops: CDR1 MNHEY, CDR2 SMNVEV (reference sequence).

This sequence joins TRBV11-2 and TRBJ2-1; no clear D gene. This CDR3 has 13 residues. The germline V gene encodes CDR1 SGHAT and CDR2 FQNNGV. V lost 4 bases and J 5 bases, leaving 9 bases between the germline ends. CDR3 amino acids: CASSSDWDNEQFF. As DNA, the CDR3 is TGTGCCAGCAGCTCCGACTGGGACAATGAGCAGTTCTTC.

The chain employs TRBV6-6 and TRBJ1-4; perhaps TRBD1 as D (6 bases). V lost 5 bases and J 8 bases, leaving 15 bases between the germline ends. Germline lookup yields CDR1 MNHNY and CDR2 SVGAGI (reference sequence). The CDR3 length is 14 residues. CDR3 DNA: TGTGCCAGCAGTCTCGACAGGAAGGCGGAAAAACTGTTTTTT. Protein: CASSLDRKAEKLFF.

This clonotype was picked up a small number of times. The chain uses TRBV20-1 and TRBJ1-2; D is unclear. The CDR3 consists of 15 residues. Germline assignment: CDR1 DFQATT and CDR2 SNEGSKA (reference sequence). With 6 bases removed from V and 0 bases from J, the gap between germline ends came to 17 bases. The CDR3 DNA sequence: TGCAGTGCCCCGGACCCCAACCCTACTAACTATGGCTACACCTTC. This sequence encodes CSAPDPNPTNYGYTF.

This sequence joins TRBV28 and TRBJ1-1; no definite D call. The CDR3 spans 14 residues. Germline CDR1 MDHEN, CDR2 SYDVKM. Trimming left V 2 bases short and J 5 bases short, with 12 bases between. CDR3 region: CASSLLGRLTEAFF. The CDR3 DNA sequence: TGTGCCAGCAGTTTACTTGGACGGCTAACTGAAGCTTTCTTT.

Concerning this clonotype: Germline is not matched at one junction end, which may reflect a read error. V gene TRBV11-2 combines with J gene TRBJ2-5; D is unclear. The CDR3 sequence is 15 residues long. Germline V lookup: CDR1 SGHAT, CDR2 FQNNGV. Here the CDR3 DNA reads TGCGCCAGCAGCAAACGTGGAATGCCCCAAGAGACCCAGTACTTC. Translating gives CASSKRGMPQETQYF.

The chain uses TRBV5-1 and TRBJ2-7; 9 nucleotides line up with TRBD2. Germline lookup yields CDR1 SGHRS and CDR2 YFSETQ. Unmatched junction bases numbered 9, after V lost 6 bases and J lost 2 bases. The CDR3 sequence is 15 residues long. CDR3 DNA sequence: TGCGCCAGCACCCCCTTTGCGGGGGGGACCTACGAGCAGTACTTC. The encoded protein is CASTPFAGGTYEQYF. Combining the CDR3 with reference TRBV5-1 and TRBJ2-7 gives the whole variable domain KAGVTQTPRYLIKTRGQQVTLSCSPISGHRSVSWYQQTPGQGLQFLFEYFSETQRNKGNFPGRFSGRQFSNSRSEMNVSTLELGDSALYLCASTPFAGGTYEQYFGPGTRLTVT.

The chain joins TRBV5-1 to TRBJ1-1; TRBD1 might be the D (6 bases). Trimming stripped 4 bases from V and 4 bases from J, with 14 bases between. The CDR3 is 14 amino acids. Germline V gives CDR1 SGHRS, CDR2 YFSETQ. CDR3 amino acids: CASSPIAGATEAFF. The CDR3 DNA follows: TGCGCCAGCAGCCCGATCGCGGGGGCCACTGAAGCTTTCTTT.

This clonotype was seen only a few times. Here the CDR3 DNA reads TGTGCCATCAGTGCTATTGGCCCCACTAGCACAGATACGCAGTATTTT. Translation: CAISAIGPTSTDTQYF. This chain connects TRBV10-3 to TRBJ2-3; D not certain. Germline V lookup: CDR1 ENHRY, CDR2 SYGVKD. This CDR3 spans 16 amino acids. The V gene lost 4 bases and the J gene lost 0 bases, with 14 bases spanning the gap.